This T cell receptor beta chain was documented in a study of beta chain features in type 1 diabetes. Study-level results: The analysis here could not establish whether HLA type shapes TCRB rearrangement. Cells expressing TCR highly could be over-represented by cDNA sequencing.

Since all of the isolated RNA was reverse transcribed, expressed TCRB transcripts were what got sequenced. The repertoire was sequenced with immunoSEQ multiplex PCR; TCRdb's copy has only in-frame clones and lacks some. The table lists some 900,000 clones, 15% to 20% of them singletons. In the case of this clone: Its antigen remains unknown.

Material for sequencing was naive CD4+ T cells from blood. This TCR was recovered from a young woman in good health.

The CDR3 is CASSVGTLGLYEQYF. The CDR3 DNA reads as TGTGCCAGCAGCGTAGGGACATTGGGTCTCTACGAGCAGTACTTC. The chain recombines TRBV9 with TRBJ2-7; perhaps TRBD1 as D (5 bases). The V end lost 0 bases, the J end lost 3 bases, and 13 bases lay between the germline ends. CDR1 SGDLS and CDR2 YYNGEE come from the germline V gene. This CDR3 spans 15 amino acids.